Sequencing of this TCR beta chain was carried out in a study of CD8+ T cells in alopecia areata. Study summary: A 6-month off-drug phase came after tofacitinib, which had lasted 6 to 18 months. Study-level results: In lesional scalp, particularly from alopecia totalis/universalis, clonality was higher than in normal scalp.

In the case of this clone: The target antigen is unknown.

V lost 4 bases, J lost 0 bases, and 12 bases lay in between. The CDR3 extends over 15 amino acids. Germline loops: CDR1 LGHNA, CDR2 YSLEER. The authors extracted RNA and reverse transcribed it into cDNA as the sequencing template. The repertoire was sequenced with immunoSEQ multiplex PCR; TCRdb's copy has only in-frame clones and lacks some. The sample has roughly 130,000 clones; approximately 53% are singletons. Sampling of alopecia areata patients yielded lesional scalp punch biopsies as well as peripheral blood. V is TRBV4-3 and J is TRBJ2-5; D unresolved. Sequenced material: CD4+ T cells sorted from blood, taken at week 0. This TCR was recovered from a human donor with alopecia areata. The CDR3 loop reads CASSRRWTYQETQYF. The DNA for the CDR3 is TGCGCCAGCAGCCGCCGCTGGACGTACCAAGAGACCCAGTACTTC.